The clone carrying this TCR beta chain was seen a single time. Authors' methods: Reference gene primer amplification gave estimated nucleated cell counts. Sequenced by immunoSEQ multiplex PCR; TCRdb stores in-frame clones only, minus some. V, J and clone size reflect that table, while D and trimming were determined from the DNA. The sample carries approximately 250,000 clones, around 80% recorded once. These data belong to a study of blood T cell repertoires in COVID-19. Turning to the study itself: There were acute and convalescent COVID-19 samples, and they came from the United States, Italy and Spain. PBMCs, B-cell-depleted T cells, or T cells provided the cDNA or gDNA that made up the material.

From germline, CDR1 is SEHNR and CDR2 FQNEAQ (reference sequence). Between the trimmed V and J ends, which lost 5 bases and 8 bases, there was a span of 10 bases. The CDR3 is 12 residues long. This rearrangement joins TRBV7-9 to TRBJ2-1; D unresolved. The sequence came from a man in his 60s with acute or convalescent COVID-19. The sample was peripheral blood. In nucleotides, the CDR3 is TGTGCCAGCAGCCTGAGCGTGTATGAGCAGTTCTTC. It codes for CASSLSVYEQFF.